Given below is one TCR beta chain in context. As yet, its antigen is unknown. This record comes from a study of read filtering for tumor transcriptome and immune sequencing. Study-level information: Transcriptome libraries were built from DNase-treated RNA.

Study-wide results and limits: RNA-seq captured clonotypes less deeply and reliably than IR-seq.

This library used around 400 ng RNA and molecular barcoded adaptors spanning alpha/delta and beta/gamma chains. One entry per CDR3 protein results from TCRdb running MiXCR on the reads. Of about 62,000 distinct CDR3 sequences in the sample, around a fifth were seen once. The germline CDR1 and CDR2 sequences are SGHNT and YYREEE (reference sequence). The CDR3 totals 15 residues. Germline trimming cut 2 bases from V and 6 bases from J; bases unmatched to any gene: 8. This chain uses TRBV5-4 with TRBJ2-1; the match to TRBD1 covers 7 bases. The sample consisted of a population of CD138-negative cells sorted from bone marrow. This TCR came from a donor at least 40 years old with multiple myeloma. CDR3 region: CASSLRTGESNEQFF. CDR3 DNA: TGTGCCAGCAGCTTAAGAACAGGGGAAAGCAATGAGCAGTTCTTC.